This T cell receptor beta chain was captured by sequencing in a study of response to subunit inactivated influenza vaccine. The CDR3 loop spans 15 amino acids. Between the trimmed V and J ends, which lost 5 bases and 0 bases, there was a span of 12 bases. CDR1 is SGHAT, CDR2 FQDESV, per germline (reference sequence). Study results and limitations: With each seasonal influenza vaccination, the authors suggested, few new T cells are recruited.

This clonotype has more than one count but fewer than ten. Its antigen remains unknown. TCRdb called the RT-PCR reads again in MiXCR, with one record for every CDR3 protein. The data hold around 500,000 distinct CDR3 sequences, with 9.5% to 12% observed a single time. Sample: PBMCs from blood, taken 45 days after vaccination. The chain combines TRBV11-1 with TRBJ2-3, with D uncertain. This sequence was found in a man aged 50-60 years who received an inactivated influenza vaccine. The CDR3 here is CASSLRTISTDTQYF. CDR3 bases: TGTGCCAGCAGCCTCCGGACGATTAGCACAGATACGCAGTATTTT. Combining the CDR3 with reference TRBV11-1 and TRBJ2-3 gives the whole variable domain EAEVAQSPRYKITEKSQAVAFWCDPISGHATLYWYRQILGQGPELLVQFQDESVVDDSQLPKDRFSAERLKGVDSTLKIQPAELGDSAMYLCASSLRTISTDTQYFGPGTRLTVL.